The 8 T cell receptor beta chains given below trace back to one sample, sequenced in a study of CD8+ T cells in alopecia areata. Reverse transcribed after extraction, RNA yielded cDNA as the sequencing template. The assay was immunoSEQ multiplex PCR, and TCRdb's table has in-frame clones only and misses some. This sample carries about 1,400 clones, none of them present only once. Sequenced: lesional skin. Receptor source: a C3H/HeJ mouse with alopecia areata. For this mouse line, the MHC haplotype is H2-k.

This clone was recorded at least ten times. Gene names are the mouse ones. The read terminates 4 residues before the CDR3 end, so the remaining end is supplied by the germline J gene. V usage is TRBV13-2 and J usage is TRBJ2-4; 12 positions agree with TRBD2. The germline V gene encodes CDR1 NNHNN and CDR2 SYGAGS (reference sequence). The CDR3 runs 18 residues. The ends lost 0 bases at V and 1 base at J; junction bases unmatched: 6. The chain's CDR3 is CASGDGLGGQIGQNTLYF. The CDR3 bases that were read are TGTGCCAGCGGTGATGGACTGGGGGGGCAGATTGGTCAAAAC.

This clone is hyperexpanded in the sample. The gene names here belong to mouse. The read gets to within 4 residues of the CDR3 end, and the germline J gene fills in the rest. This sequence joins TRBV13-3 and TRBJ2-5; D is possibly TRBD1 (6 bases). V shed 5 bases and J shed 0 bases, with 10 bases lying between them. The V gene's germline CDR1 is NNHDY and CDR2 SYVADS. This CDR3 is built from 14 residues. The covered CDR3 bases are TGTGCCAGCAGCAGGGGCCTTAACCAAGAC. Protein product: CASSRGLNQD. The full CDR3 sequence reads CASSRGLNQDTQYF.

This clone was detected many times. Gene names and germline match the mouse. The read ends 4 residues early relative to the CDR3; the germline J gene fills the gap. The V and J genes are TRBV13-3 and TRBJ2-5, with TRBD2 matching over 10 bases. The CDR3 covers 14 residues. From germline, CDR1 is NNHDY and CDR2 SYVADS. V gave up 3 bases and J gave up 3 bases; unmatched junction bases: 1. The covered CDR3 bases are TGTGCCAGCAGTGTGGACTGGGGGCAAGAC. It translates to CASSVDWGQD. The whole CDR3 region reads CASSVDWGQDTQYF. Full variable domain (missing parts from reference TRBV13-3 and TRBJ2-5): EAAVTQSPRSKVAVTGGKVTLSCHQTNNHDYMYWYRQDTGHGLRLIHYSYVADSTEKGDIPDGYKASRPSQENFSLILELASLSQTAVYFCASSVDWGQDTQYFGPGTRLLVL.

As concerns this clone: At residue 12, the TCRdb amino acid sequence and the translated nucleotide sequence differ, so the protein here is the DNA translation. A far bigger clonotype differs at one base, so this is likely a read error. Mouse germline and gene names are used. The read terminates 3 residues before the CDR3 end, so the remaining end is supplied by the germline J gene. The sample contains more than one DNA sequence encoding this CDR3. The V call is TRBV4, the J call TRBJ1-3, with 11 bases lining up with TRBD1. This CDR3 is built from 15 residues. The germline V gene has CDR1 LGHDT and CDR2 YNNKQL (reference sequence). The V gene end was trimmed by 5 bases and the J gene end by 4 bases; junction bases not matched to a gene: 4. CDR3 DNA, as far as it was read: TGTGCCAGCAGCAGGGACAGGGGGACGGGAAATACG. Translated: CASSRDRGTGNT. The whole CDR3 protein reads CASSRDRGTGNTLYF.

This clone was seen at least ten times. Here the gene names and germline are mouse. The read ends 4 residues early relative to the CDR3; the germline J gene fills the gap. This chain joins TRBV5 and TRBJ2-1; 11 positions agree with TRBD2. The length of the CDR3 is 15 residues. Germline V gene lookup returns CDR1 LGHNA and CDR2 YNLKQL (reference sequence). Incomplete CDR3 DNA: TGTGCCAGCAGCCCACTGGGGGGGCGATGGGCT. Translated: CASSPLGGRWA. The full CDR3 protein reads CASSPLGGRWAEQFF.

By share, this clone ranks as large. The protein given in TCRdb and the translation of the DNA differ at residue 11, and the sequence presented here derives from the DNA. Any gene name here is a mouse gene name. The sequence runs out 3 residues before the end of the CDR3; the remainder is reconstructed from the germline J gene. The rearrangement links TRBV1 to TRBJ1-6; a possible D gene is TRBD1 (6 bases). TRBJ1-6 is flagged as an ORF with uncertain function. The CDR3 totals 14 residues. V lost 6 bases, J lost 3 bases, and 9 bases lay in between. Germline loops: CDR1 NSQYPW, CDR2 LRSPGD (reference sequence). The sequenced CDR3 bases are TGCACCTGCAGAGGACAGAACTATAATTCGCCC. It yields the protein CTCRGQNYNSP. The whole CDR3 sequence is CTCRGQNYNSPLYF.

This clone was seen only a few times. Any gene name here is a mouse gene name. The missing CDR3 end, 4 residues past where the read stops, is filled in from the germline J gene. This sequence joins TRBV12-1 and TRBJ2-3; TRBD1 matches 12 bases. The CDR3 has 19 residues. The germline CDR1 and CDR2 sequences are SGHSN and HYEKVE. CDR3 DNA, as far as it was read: TGTGCCAGCTCTCTCTCCGGGACAGGGGGCGCGGCTGGGGTAGAA. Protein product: CASSLSGTGGAAGVE. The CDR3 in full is CASSLSGTGGAAGVETLYF.

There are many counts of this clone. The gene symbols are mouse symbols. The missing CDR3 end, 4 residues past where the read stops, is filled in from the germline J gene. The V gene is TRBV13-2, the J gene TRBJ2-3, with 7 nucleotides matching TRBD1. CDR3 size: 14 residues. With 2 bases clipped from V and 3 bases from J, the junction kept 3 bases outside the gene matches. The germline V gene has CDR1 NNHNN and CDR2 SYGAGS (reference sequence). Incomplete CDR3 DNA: TGTGCCAGCGGTGAAGGCAGGGGGGCAGAA. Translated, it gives CASGEGRGAE. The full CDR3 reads CASGEGRGAETLYF.